This T cell receptor (beta chain) was sequenced in a study of CD8+CD57+ T cells in acquired aplastic anemia. The germline V gene encodes CDR1 SGHRS and CDR2 YFSETQ. This CDR3 has 13 residues. Trimming took 3 bases from V and 1 from J, leaving 7 bases between them. It was genomic DNA that served as the template for profiling TCR beta VDJ and CDR3. TCRdb reanalysed the reads using MiXCR and keeps one entry per CDR3 protein. This table holds hundreds of thousands of distinct CDR3 sequences, 65% to 80% found once. What was sequenced was sorted CD4+, CD8+, or CD8+CD57+ T cells (not recorded which) from PBMCs. The chain employs TRBV5-1 and TRBJ1-1; D not resolved. This sequence originates from a human donor in good health, serving as a control. The DNA of the CDR3 is TGCGCCAGCAGCTGGGAGGAGAACACTGAAGCTTTCTTT. This sequence encodes CASSWEENTEAFF. Combining the CDR3 with reference TRBV5-1 and TRBJ1-1 gives the whole variable domain KAGVTQTPRYLIKTRGQQVTLSCSPISGHRSVSWYQQTPGQGLQFLFEYFSETQRNKGNFPGRFSGRQFSNSRSEMNVSTLELGDSALYLCASSWEENTEAFFGQGTRLTVV.